One sample yielded the 8 T cell receptor beta chains listed below, sequenced in a study of radiotherapy plus CTLA-4 blockade in lung cancer (dated by TCRdb to the late 2010s). Library generation was performed with the immunoSEQ multiplex PCR assay. Here the immuneACCESS table is served through TCRdb, limited to in-frame sequences with V and J called. Missing clones are a known gap in these copies; in checked studies unresolved V genes cover under half, and the rest lacks a known reason. In all, the sample holds over 85,000 clones, and roughly 79% of those were seen once. The ten most abundant clones make up around 2.7% of the sample. Sequences were derived from peripheral blood, sampled from a patient treated with radiotherapy plus ipilimumab. The receptors stem from a human donor with non-small cell lung cancer who had a partial response to radiotherapy plus ipilimumab. Some clones in this sample may be carry-over from other donors' samples.

This clone was recorded a few times. The chain's CDR3 is CATSRELGAEQYF. CDR3 nucleotides: TGTGCCACCAGCAGAGAACTGGGGGCCGAGCAGTACTTC. The chain uses TRBV15 and TRBJ2-7, with a possible D match to TRBD1 (6 bases). This CDR3 is built from 13 residues. Germline assignment: CDR1 LNHNV and CDR2 YYDKDF (reference sequence). The V and J ends lost 0 bases and 6 bases respectively, with 9 bases between them.

The chain couples TRBV11-3 to TRBJ2-5; D perhaps matches TRBD2 (5 bases). Per the germline V gene, CDR1 is SGHNT and CDR2 is YENEEA. This CDR3 has 15 amino acids. Trimming took off 0 bases at V and 5 bases at J, with 13 bases between the two ends. The CDR3 DNA reads as TGTGCCAGCAGCTTAGATCATGGCGGGCCCGAGACCCAGTACTTC. Its translation: CASSLDHGGPETQYF.

The rearrangement uses TRBV9 and TRBJ1-1; no reliable D call. CDR3 length: 14 residues. CDR1 and CDR2 from the germline V gene are SGDLS and YYNGEE. The germline V and J ends were trimmed by 10 bases and 4 bases, with 20 bases remaining between them. The CDR3 spells CAPPQVFLATEAFF. The DNA of the CDR3 is TGTGCCCCCCCGCAGGTCTTTCTTGCCACTGAAGCTTTCTTT.

The rearrangement links TRBV19 to TRBJ2-1; possible D gene TRBD2, 7 bases. The CDR3 has 20 residues. Germline CDR1 and CDR2: LNHDA and SQIVND (reference sequence). V lost 4 bases to trimming and J lost 2 bases, with 27 bases between them. The CDR3 DNA reads as TGTGCCAGTAGTACGCATAGGGGGGGCGGGAGTTCAGACGCCTACAATGAGCAGTTCTTC. It is translated as CASSTHRGGGSSDAYNEQFF. The complete variable domain, with remaining parts taken from reference TRBV19 and TRBJ2-1, reads DGGITQSPKYLFRKEGQNVTLSCEQNLNHDAMYWYRQDPGQGLRLIYYSQIVNDFQKGDIAEGYSVSREKKESFPLTVTSAQKNPTAFYLCASSTHRGGGSSDAYNEQFFGPGTRLTVL.

This clone was seen a handful of times. This chain joins TRBV6-6 and TRBJ2-7; no clear D gene. Germline V gene sequence: CDR1 MNHNY, CDR2 SVGAGI (reference sequence). There are 12 residues in the CDR3. V shed 0 bases and J shed 3 bases, with 3 bases lying between them. CDR3 region: CASSYSIYEQYF. CDR3 DNA sequence: TGTGCCAGCAGTTACTCCATCTACGAGCAGTACTTC.

This chain joins TRBV2 and TRBJ1-1; perhaps TRBD1 as D (6 bases). The CDR3 runs to 13 residues. Germline values: CDR1 SNHLY, CDR2 FYNNEI. V was pared by 7 bases and J by 1 base, with 10 bases between. CDR3 residues: CASTGQWNTEAFF. CDR3 sequence (DNA): TGTGCCAGCACCGGACAGTGGAACACTGAAGCTTTCTTT.

This clone was counted only a few times. CDR3 sequence reads: CASSFRQAEMRTDTQYF. As DNA, the CDR3 is TGTGCCAGCAGCTTCCGACAGGCTGAGATGAGGACAGATACGCAGTATTTT. This chain uses TRBV7-2 with TRBJ2-3; possible D gene TRBD1, 6 bases. The CDR3 consists of 17 residues. V gave up 3 bases and J gave up 3 bases, with 19 bases separating them. Germline CDR1 SGHTA, CDR2 FQGNSA. The full variable domain, rest sourced from reference TRBV7-2 and TRBJ2-3, is GAGVSQSPSNKVTEKGKDVELRCDPISGHTALYWYRQSLGQGLEFLIYFQGNSAPDKSGLPSDRFSAERTGGSVSTLTIQRTQQEDSAVYLCASSFRQAEMRTDTQYFGPGTRLTVL.

This clone has just one count. The rearrangement links TRBV27 to TRBJ2-5, with D perhaps matching TRBD2 (5 bases). The germline V and J ends were trimmed by 7 bases and 5 bases, with 14 bases remaining between them. Germline CDR1 and CDR2: MNHEY and SMNVEV (reference sequence). This CDR3 spans 13 amino acids. Written as DNA, the CDR3 is TGTGCCAGCATGGACGGGATATTGGAGACCCAGTACTTC. It specifies CASMDGILETQYF.